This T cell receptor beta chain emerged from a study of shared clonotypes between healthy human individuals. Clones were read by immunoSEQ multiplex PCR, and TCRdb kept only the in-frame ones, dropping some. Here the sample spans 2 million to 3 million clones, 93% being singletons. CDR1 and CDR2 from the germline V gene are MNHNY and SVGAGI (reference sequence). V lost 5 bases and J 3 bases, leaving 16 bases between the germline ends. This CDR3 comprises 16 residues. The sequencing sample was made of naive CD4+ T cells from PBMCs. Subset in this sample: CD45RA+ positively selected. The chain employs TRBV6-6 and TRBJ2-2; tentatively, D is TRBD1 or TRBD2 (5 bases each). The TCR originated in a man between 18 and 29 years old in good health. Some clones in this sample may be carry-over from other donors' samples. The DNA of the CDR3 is TGTGCCAGCAGTCGGATCTCCGGGACCTACACCGGGGAGCTGTTTTTT. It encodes CASSRISGTYTGELFF.